This TCR beta chain stems from a study of TIL therapy for anti-PD-1-resistant metastatic lung cancer. Study as a whole: Median patient age was about 50, ranging about 38-80 years.

The V gene's germline CDR1 is LNHDA and CDR2 SQIVND (reference sequence). This CDR3 contains 19 residues. After removal of 5 bases from V and 3 bases from J, the junction contained 15 bases not matched to a gene. This was the immunoSEQ v3 assay. Sequencing was performed with immunoSEQ multiplex PCR; in TCRdb, only in-frame clones are kept and a portion is missing. Counted here are tens of thousands of clones, approximately 86% occurring once; the ten biggest clones make up more than 4.5%. As to time point: pre-treatment sample, taken before nivolumab and TIL therapy. Sample: blood, taken at baseline. This TCR derives from a person between 25 and 80 years old with non-small cell lung cancer. This chain joins TRBV19 and TRBJ2-6; 8 bases match TRBD2. The CDR3 is CASSPHRGGREDGANVLTF. The CDR3 DNA reads TGTGCCAGTAGTCCCCATCGGGGGGGGCGAGAGGATGGGGCCAACGTCCTGACTTTC.